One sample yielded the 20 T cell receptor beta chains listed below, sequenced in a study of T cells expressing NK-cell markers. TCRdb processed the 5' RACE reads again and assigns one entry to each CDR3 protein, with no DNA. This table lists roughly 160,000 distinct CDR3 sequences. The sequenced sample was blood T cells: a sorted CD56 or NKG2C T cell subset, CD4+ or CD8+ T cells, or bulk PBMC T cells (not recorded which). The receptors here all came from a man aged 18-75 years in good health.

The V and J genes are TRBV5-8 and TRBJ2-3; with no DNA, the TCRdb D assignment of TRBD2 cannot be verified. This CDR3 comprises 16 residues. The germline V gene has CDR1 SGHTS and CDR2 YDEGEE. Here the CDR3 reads CASTPRETSGSDTQYF.

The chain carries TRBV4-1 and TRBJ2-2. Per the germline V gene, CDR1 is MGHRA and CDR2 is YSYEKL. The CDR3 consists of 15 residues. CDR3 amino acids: CASSQLLSSPGELFF.

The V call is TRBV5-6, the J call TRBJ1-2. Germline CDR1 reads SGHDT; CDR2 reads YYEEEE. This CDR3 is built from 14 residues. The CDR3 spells CASSWAGANYGYTF.

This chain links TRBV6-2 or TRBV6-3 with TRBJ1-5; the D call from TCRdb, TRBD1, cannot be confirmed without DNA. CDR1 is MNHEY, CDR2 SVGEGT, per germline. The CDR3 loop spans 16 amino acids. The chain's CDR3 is CASSQGQVYSNQPQHF.

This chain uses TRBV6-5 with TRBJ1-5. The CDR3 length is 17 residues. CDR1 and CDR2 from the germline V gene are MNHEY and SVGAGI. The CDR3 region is CASSYSATGGGNQPQHF.

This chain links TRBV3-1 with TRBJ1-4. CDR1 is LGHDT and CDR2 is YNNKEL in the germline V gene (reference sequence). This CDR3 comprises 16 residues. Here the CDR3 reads CASSQDRFKVREKLFF.

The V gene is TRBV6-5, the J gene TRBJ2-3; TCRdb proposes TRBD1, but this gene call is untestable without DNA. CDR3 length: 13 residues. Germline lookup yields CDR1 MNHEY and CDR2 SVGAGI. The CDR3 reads CASSYSWGTQQYF.

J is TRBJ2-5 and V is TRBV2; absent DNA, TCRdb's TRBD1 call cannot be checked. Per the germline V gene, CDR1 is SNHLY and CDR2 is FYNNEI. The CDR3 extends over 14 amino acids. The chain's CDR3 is CASSEEGREETQYF.

The CDR3 protein is CASSLHSYYGYTF. The chain carries TRBV27 and TRBJ1-2. The CDR3 is made up of 13 amino acids. Germline CDR1 and CDR2: MNHEY and SMNVEV (reference sequence).

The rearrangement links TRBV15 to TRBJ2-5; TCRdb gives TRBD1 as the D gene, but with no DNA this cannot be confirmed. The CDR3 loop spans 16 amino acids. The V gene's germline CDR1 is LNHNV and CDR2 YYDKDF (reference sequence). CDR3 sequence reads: CATSLKGGLRQETQYF.

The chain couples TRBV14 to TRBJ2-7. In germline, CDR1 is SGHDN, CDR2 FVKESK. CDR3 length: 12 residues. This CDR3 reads CASSQYNYEQYF.

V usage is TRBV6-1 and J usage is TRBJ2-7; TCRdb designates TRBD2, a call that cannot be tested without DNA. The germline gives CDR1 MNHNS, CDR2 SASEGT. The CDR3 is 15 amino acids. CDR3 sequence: CASNPLAADPYEQYF.

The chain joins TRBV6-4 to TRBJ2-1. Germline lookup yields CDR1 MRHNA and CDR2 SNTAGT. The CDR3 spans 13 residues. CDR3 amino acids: CASSEGSYNEQFF.

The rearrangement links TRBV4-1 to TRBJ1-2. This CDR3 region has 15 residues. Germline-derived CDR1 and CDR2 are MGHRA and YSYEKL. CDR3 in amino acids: CASSQVLYGGYGYTF.

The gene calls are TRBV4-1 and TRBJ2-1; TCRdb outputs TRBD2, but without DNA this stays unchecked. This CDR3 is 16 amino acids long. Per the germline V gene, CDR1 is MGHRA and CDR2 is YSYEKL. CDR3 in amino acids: CASSQEDSGGPNEQFF.

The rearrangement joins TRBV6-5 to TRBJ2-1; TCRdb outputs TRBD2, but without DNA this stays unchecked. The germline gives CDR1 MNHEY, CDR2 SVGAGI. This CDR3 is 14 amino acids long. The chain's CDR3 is CASSFLAGTDEQFF.

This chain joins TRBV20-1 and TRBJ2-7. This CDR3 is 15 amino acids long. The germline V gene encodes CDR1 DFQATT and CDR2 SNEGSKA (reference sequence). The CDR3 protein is CSASSWGFGSYEQYF.

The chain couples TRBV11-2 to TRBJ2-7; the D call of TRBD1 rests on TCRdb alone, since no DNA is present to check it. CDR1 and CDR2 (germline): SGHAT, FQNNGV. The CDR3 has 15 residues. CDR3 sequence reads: CATAPGWGAMAEQYF.

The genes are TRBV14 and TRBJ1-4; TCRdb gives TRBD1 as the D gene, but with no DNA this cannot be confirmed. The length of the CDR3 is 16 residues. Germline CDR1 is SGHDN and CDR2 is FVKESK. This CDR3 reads CASSQPGTPGGEKLFF.

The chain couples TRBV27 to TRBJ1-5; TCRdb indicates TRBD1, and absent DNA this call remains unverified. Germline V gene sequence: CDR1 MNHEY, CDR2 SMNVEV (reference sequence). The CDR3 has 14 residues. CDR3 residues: CASSPTGGTGPQHF.